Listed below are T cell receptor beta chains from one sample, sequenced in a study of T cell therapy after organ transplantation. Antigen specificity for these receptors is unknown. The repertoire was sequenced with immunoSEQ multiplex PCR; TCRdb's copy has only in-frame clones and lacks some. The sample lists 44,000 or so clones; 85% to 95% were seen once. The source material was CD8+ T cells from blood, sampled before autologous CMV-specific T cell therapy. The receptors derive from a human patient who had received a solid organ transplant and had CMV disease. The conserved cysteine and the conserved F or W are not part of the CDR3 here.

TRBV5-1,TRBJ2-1,ASRPPSQGGFNEQF
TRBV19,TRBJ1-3,ASSSVSGNTIY
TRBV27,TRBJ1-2,ASTDRPGLSGYT
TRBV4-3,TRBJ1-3,ASSQHRGTGAGNTIY
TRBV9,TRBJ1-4,ASSEGGAERGTNEKLF
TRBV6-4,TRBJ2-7,ASSDFPSGRNEQY
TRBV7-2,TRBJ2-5,ASSISPTVGETQY
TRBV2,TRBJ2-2,ASSELETGTGELF
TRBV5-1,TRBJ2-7,ASSRDSYEQY
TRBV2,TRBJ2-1,ASTISGEHYNEQF
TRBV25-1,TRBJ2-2,ASSAPRDTGELF
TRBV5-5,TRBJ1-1,ASSPRGQGRGYTEAF
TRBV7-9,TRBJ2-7,ASSFTGGEQY
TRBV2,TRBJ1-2,ASREGQQFYGYT
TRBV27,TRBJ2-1,ASTLRPAGDHNEQF
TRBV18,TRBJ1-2,ASSPSGANHYGYT
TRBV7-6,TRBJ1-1,ASSPRQGARTEAF
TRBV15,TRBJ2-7,ATSRNTGDSYEQY
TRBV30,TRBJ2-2,AWSVQATGELF
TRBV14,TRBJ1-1,ASSQDFVGVSFLTEAF
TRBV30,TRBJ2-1,AWSAPWSYNEQF
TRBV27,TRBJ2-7,ASSLTGVRLSEQY
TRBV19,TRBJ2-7,ASSATGLSYEQY
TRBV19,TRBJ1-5,ASSIKTPEDQH
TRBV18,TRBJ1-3,ASSPTTDYDSGNTIY
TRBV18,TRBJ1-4,ASSQGVREKLF
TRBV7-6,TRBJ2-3,ASSSQIVGVGSTDTQY
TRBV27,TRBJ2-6,ASSLAGEYSGANVLT
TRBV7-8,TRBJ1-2,ASSLSSNRADYGYT
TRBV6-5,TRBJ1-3,ASRNQASGNTIY
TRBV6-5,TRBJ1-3,ASSYSGGAGNTIY
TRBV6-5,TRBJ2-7,ASSYAGTAEQY
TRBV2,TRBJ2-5,ASSSSTETQY
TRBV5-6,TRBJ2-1,ASSLAEGDEQF
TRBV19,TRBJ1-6,ASSPQRTGGTSPLH